A single sample gave rise to the 9 T cell receptor beta chains below, sequenced in a study of cytomegalovirus exposure and HLA in healthy donors. In the PCR, 60 Vbeta and 13 Jbeta primers were used. Sequenced by immunoSEQ multiplex PCR; TCRdb stores in-frame clones only, minus some. This listing includes 85,000 to 110,000 clones. Specimen: PBMCs. Source of these receptors: a man aged 35 to 55 in good health and CMV-seronegative.

This chain joins TRBV7-8 and TRBJ2-5; D is perhaps TRBD1 (6 bases). The J call is uncertain, as TRBJ2-7 better fits the DNA end. This CDR3 is 17 amino acids long. Germline V lookup: CDR1 SGHVS, CDR2 FQNEAQ. CDR3 sequence: CASSLPVSGAASYEQYF. The CDR3 bases are TGTGCCAGCAGCCTCCCTGTGTCAGGGGCAGCTTCCTACGAGCAGTACTTC.

The chain carries TRBV9 and TRBJ2-3; D is possibly TRBD1 (6 bases). This CDR3 is built from 16 residues. Trimming pared 4 bases from V and 0 bases from J, leaving 15 bases between. CDR1 is SGDLS, CDR2 YYNGEE, per germline. CDR3 region: CASSNRPRGSTDTQYF. The CDR3 nucleotides read TGTGCCAGCAGCAATCGCCCCAGGGGTAGCACAGATACGCAGTATTTT.

The chain is built from TRBV5-4 and TRBJ2-7; TRBD1 is a possible D gene (5 bases). With 4 bases removed from V and 5 bases from J, the gap between germline ends came to 16 bases. CDR3 length: 14 residues. In germline, CDR1 is SGHNT, CDR2 YYREEE (reference sequence). In DNA form, the CDR3 reads TGTGCCAGCAGCATACGCGGACACGCGGACGAGCAGTACTTC. Residues: CASSIRGHADEQYF.

The V gene is TRBV11-3, the J gene TRBJ2-3, with TRBD1 identical over 8 bases. Losses at the gene ends were 1 base for V and 3 bases for J; bases not matched to a gene: 6. The CDR3 runs 16 residues. CDR1 and CDR2 (germline): SGHNT, YENEEA. In nucleotides, the CDR3 is TGTGCCAGCAGCTTAGTCCCAGGGGGCGATACAGATACGCAGTATTTT. Translated, it gives CASSLVPGGDTDTQYF.

This chain connects TRBV27 to TRBJ1-5; the D gene is possibly TRBD1 (6 bases). This CDR3 has 17 amino acids. Germline lookup yields CDR1 MNHEY and CDR2 SMNVEV (reference sequence). Trimming pared 3 bases from V and 3 bases from J, leaving 18 bases between. CDR3: CASSFSSGGRFNQPQHF. The CDR3 DNA sequence: TGTGCCAGCAGTTTCAGCTCGGGGGGCCGGTTCAATCAGCCCCAGCATTTT.

The genes are TRBV27 and TRBJ2-7; 10 positions agree with TRBD1. The CDR3 covers 15 residues. V lost 3 bases, J lost 4 bases, and 6 bases stayed unmatched. CDR1 and CDR2 from the germline V gene are MNHEY and SMNVEV (reference sequence). This chain's CDR3 is CASSFQGTGAYEQYF. The CDR3 DNA follows: TGTGCCAGCAGTTTCCAAGGGACAGGGGCGTACGAGCAGTACTTC.

V and J are TRBV7-9 and TRBJ1-2, with TRBD1 identical over 7 bases. The CDR3 spans 13 residues. The trim removed 1 base at V and 6 bases at J, leaving 2 bases unmatched. Germline V gene lookup returns CDR1 SEHNR and CDR2 FQNEAQ (reference sequence). CDR3 in DNA: TGTGCCAGCAGCTTAGAAGGGGGCGATGGCTACACCTTC. As protein: CASSLEGGDGYTF.

The chain carries TRBV9 and TRBJ1-3; 7 nucleotides match TRBD1. V shed 0 bases and J 4 bases; nucleotides not matched to a gene: 7. Germline V gene lookup returns CDR1 SGDLS and CDR2 YYNGEE. The CDR3 covers 16 residues. As DNA, the CDR3 is TGTGCCAGCAGCGTAGATCAATTGACAGGGGGAAACACCATATATTTT. This codes for CASSVDQLTGGNTIYF.

The rearrangement uses TRBV6-6 and TRBJ1-3; 9 bases fit TRBD1. The germline V gene has CDR1 MNHNY and CDR2 SVGAGI (reference sequence). The CDR3 consists of 15 residues. The J segment lost 2 bases and the V segment lost 5 bases, leaving 4 bases of the junction unmatched. This CDR3 reads CASSTRTGAGNTIYF. CDR3 DNA: TGTGCCAGCAGTACCCGGACAGGGGCTGGAAACACCATATATTTT.